This T cell receptor (beta chain) was captured by sequencing in a study of T-cell reconstitution after alpha-beta-depleted transplantation in children. The library targeted TCRbeta and was prepared with unique molecular identifiers. Using its own MiXCR run on the PCR reads, TCRdb lists one record per CDR3 protein. This table has 550,000 to 600,000 distinct CDR3 sequences, 23% appearing once. Study results and caveats: T cells produced anew were the main source of T-cell counts and diversity one year after transplant. It was surviving recipient T cells and thymic progenitors that gave some patients high TCRbeta diversity at day 60. Several hundred graft clones that had expanded were reportedly the source of alpha-beta T cells about two months after transplant.

This clonotype occurred many times. Its antigen remains unidentified. Sequenced here: PBMCs, mostly from graft donor cells, sampled 360 days after TCRalphabeta/CD19-depleted stem cell transplant. This sequence was found in a boy under two years old who had a stem cell transplant for acute myeloid leukemia, so the T cells may come from the graft donor.

The CDR3 spells CSVEFRVSSPLHF. CDR3 nucleotide sequence: TGCAGCGTTGAGTTCCGGGTTAGTTCACCCCTCCACTTT. V is TRBV29-1 and J is TRBJ1-6; no reliable D call. CDR3 length: 13 residues. Germline values: CDR1 SQVTM, CDR2 ANQGSEA. V gave up 3 bases and J gave up 9 bases, with 12 bases separating them. The variable domain in full, with the rest retrieved from reference TRBV29-1 and TRBJ1-6, is SAVISQKPSRDICQRGTSLTIQCQVDSQVTMMFWYRQQPGQSLTLIATANQGSEATYESGFVIDKFPISRPNLTFSTLTVSNMSPEDSSIYLCSVEFRVSSPLHFGNGTRLTVT.